The clone carrying this T cell receptor beta chain turned up a few times. Its antigen is as yet unknown. The protocol was immunoSEQ multiplex PCR, while the TCRdb copy is restricted to in-frame clones and leaves out a portion. The sample consists of over 100,000 clones, about 92% of them appearing once. The data stem from a study of siplizumab effects on memory and regulatory T cells. Study observations and caveats: The alloresponse seemed to draw substantially on naive T cells, which appeared more diverse than memory cells.

CDR3 length: 18 amino acids. The V gene end was trimmed by 3 bases and the J gene end by 6 bases; junction bases not matched to a gene: 12. Germline V gene sequence: CDR1 SGDLS, CDR2 YYNGEE. The source of this sequence is a human donor in good health. Sequencing input: Tregs sorted from blood. The chain employs TRBV9 and TRBJ1-6; 10 nucleotides agree with TRBD1. CDR3 in DNA: TGTGCCAGCAGCGCCCGTTCCCAGACAGGGGGCCCTAATTCACCCCTCCACTTT. Translating it yields CASSARSQTGGPNSPLHF.